The clone carrying this T cell receptor (beta chain) has ten or more counts. Trimming removed 3 bases from V and 7 bases from J, with 21 bases in between. Germline lookup yields CDR1 SGHAT and CDR2 FQNNGV. The CDR3 spans 17 residues. In TCRdb, the 5' RACE reads were re-called with MiXCR into one record per CDR3 protein. The sample holds over 45,000 distinct CDR3 sequences; roughly 5.7% are singletons and the top ten take over 8.5%. Time point given: sample taken at primary tumor resection. The data stem from a study of spatial heterogeneity in lung cancer. Specimen: PBMCs, collected at surgery. This TCR came from a male donor with early-stage non-small cell lung cancer. The V call is TRBV11-2, the J call TRBJ2-2, with D perhaps TRBD1 (5 bases). Here the CDR3 reads CASSLGMGRGPDGELFF. The CDR3 region has the DNA TGTGCCAGCAGCTTGGGTATGGGAAGGGGTCCGGACGGGGAGCTGTTTTTT.